This T cell receptor beta chain was found in a study of blood T cell repertoires in COVID-19. Overall study context: Whether acute or convalescent, the COVID-19 samples came from the United States, Italy and Spain. The cDNA or gDNA used as material had been derived from T cells, B-cell-depleted T cells, or PBMCs.

The CDR3 spans 13 residues. V was pared by 5 bases and J by 1 base, with 8 bases between. Per the germline V gene, CDR1 is LNHDA and CDR2 is SQIVND (reference sequence). The authors' processing: Reference gene primers were amplified, and this amplification served to estimate nucleated cell counts. Assay used: immunoSEQ multiplex PCR; TCRdb lists only in-frame clones, some missing. The DNA was the basis for D and trimming; V, J and clone size are from that table. This table holds hundreds of thousands of clones, 75% to 90% found once. The sample consisted of peripheral blood. This chain joins TRBV19 and TRBJ1-1; no firm D call. The receptor was derived from a young woman with active or convalescent COVID-19. CDR3 coding DNA: TGTGCCAGTAGTTCCGGGAGGAACACTGAAGCTTTCTTT. It codes for CASSSGRNTEAFF.